One and the same sample provided the 15 T cell receptor beta chains below, sequenced in a study of blood T cell repertoires in COVID-19. Assay: immunoSEQ multiplex PCR; the TCRdb copy retains only in-frame clones and omits some. The sample lists 250,000 to 300,000 clones, around 86% occurring once. The sample comprised peripheral blood. These receptors originate from a woman in her 30s with active or convalescent COVID-19.

In regard to this clone: Distinct nucleotide sequences in the sample also encode this CDR3. The CDR3 reads CASSLDTGNTEAFF. The CDR3 DNA reads as TGCGCCAGCAGCTTGGACACAGGGAACACTGAAGCTTTCTTT. V gene TRBV5-1 combines with J gene TRBJ1-1, with D possibly being TRBD1 (5 bases). The length of the CDR3 is 14 residues. V was clipped by 0 bases and J by 1 base, with 7 bases between them. Germline-derived CDR1 and CDR2 are SGHRS and YFSETQ.

The V and J genes are TRBV9 and TRBJ2-3; TRBD2 might be the D (6 bases). The CDR3 is 14 amino acids. Between the trimmed V and J ends, which lost 5 bases and 1 base, there was a span of 11 bases. Germline CDR1 reads SGDLS; CDR2 reads YYNGEE. The CDR3 protein is CASSSGDRTDTQYF. The CDR3 region has the DNA TGTGCCAGCAGTTCGGGGGACCGCACAGATACGCAGTATTTT.

The chain carries TRBV7-2 and TRBJ2-1, with D perhaps matching TRBD1 (5 bases). Trimming removed 1 base from V and 10 bases from J, with 11 bases in between. CDR1 is SGHTA, CDR2 FQGNSA, per germline. CDR3 length: 13 amino acids. For the CDR3, the DNA is TGTGCCAGCAGCTTAGATAGGGGTTGGGAGCAGTTCTTC. Translation gives CASSLDRGWEQFF.

V and J are TRBV24-1 and TRBJ1-4, with 7 positions matching TRBD1. V was clipped by 6 bases and J by 8 bases; unmatched bases: 8. The CDR3 is 14 residues long. CDR1 is KGHDR and CDR2 is SFDVKD in the germline V gene. The CDR3 loop is CATSTYRGVEKLFF. CDR3 nucleotide sequence: TGTGCCACCAGTACTTACAGGGGTGTCGAAAAACTGTTTTTT.

This sequence joins TRBV7-2 and TRBJ2-2; D is perhaps TRBD2 (5 bases). V was clipped by 1 base and J by 6 bases, with 12 bases between them. CDR1 and CDR2 from the germline V gene are SGHTA and FQGNSA. The CDR3 runs 15 residues. The DNA for the CDR3 is TGTGCCAGCAGCTTAGGAGGGCGCCAGTCCGGGGAGCTGTTTTTT. Protein sequence: CASSLGGRQSGELFF.

The J gene is TRBJ1-6, the V gene TRBV5-1; tentatively, D is TRBD1 (5 bases). CDR1 and CDR2 (germline): SGHRS, YFSETQ. V shed 0 bases and J shed 0 bases, with 10 bases lying between them. This CDR3 region has 17 residues. CDR3: CASSLAQGGSYNSPLHF. DNA of the CDR3: TGCGCCAGCAGCTTGGCTCAGGGTGGCTCCTATAATTCACCCCTCCACTTT.

The chain couples TRBV7-9 to TRBJ2-2; no clear D. V was cut by 1 base and J by 0 bases, with 6 bases left in between. Germline CDR1 is SEHNR and CDR2 is FQNEAQ (reference sequence). The CDR3 has 15 residues. This chain's CDR3 is CASSLGRSNTGELFF. The CDR3 bases are TGTGCCAGCAGCTTAGGTAGATCGAACACCGGGGAGCTGTTTTTT.

V usage is TRBV7-2 and J usage is TRBJ2-3; no clear D. Trimming cost V 5 bases and J 5 bases, with 11 bases left between them. The CDR3 consists of 13 residues. The V gene's germline CDR1 is SGHTA and CDR2 FQGNSA. The CDR3 is CASSPSRLDTQYF. CDR3 in DNA: TGTGCCAGCAGCCCCTCGCGGTTAGATACGCAGTATTTT.

The V and J genes are TRBV24-1 and TRBJ1-1; TRBD1 aligns across 9 bases. V shed 6 bases, J shed 5 bases, and the junction held 12 bases outside the gene matches. The CDR3 spans 16 residues. Germline-derived CDR1 and CDR2 are KGHDR and SFDVKD. The CDR3 region has the DNA TGTGCCACCAGTTCTTATGCGCGGGACAGGGTAACTGAAGCTTTCTTT. Its translation: CATSSYARDRVTEAFF.

The chain combines TRBV4-1 with TRBJ1-4; D gene unclear. Trimming cost V 0 bases and J 10 bases, with 3 bases left between them. This CDR3 region has 11 residues. The germline CDR1 and CDR2 sequences are MGHRA and YSYEKL. CDR3 in DNA: TGCGCCAGCAGCCAAGATCGAAAACTGTTTTTT. Translated, it gives CASSQDRKLFF.

The chain uses TRBV4-1 and TRBJ2-5; D is unresolved. CDR3 length equals 15 residues. Germline values: CDR1 MGHRA, CDR2 YSYEKL. V was trimmed by 5 bases and J by 7 bases, leaving 20 bases between them. The CDR3 reads CASSSVGPGVRTQYF. CDR3 coding DNA: TGCGCCAGCAGCAGCGTGGGTCCCGGAGTTAGGACCCAGTACTTC.

V and J are TRBV2 and TRBJ2-3; no firm D call. Germline values: CDR1 SNHLY, CDR2 FYNNEI. Trimming shortened V by 4 bases and J by 2 bases, and 13 bases separated the two germline ends. The CDR3 loop spans 15 amino acids. CDR3 bases: TGTGCCAGCAGTGTGGGCGACACACACACAGATACGCAGTATTTT. It yields the protein CASSVGDTHTDTQYF.

This clone was detected only once. The chain recombines TRBV27 with TRBJ2-5; 8 bases align to TRBD2. V lost 6 bases and J lost 5; bases outside the gene matches: 8. Germline CDR1 is MNHEY and CDR2 is SMNVEV (reference sequence). The length of the CDR3 is 14 residues. CDR3 loop: CASRGRGGGETQYF. CDR3 coding DNA: TGTGCCAGCAGAGGTCGGGGGGGAGGGGAGACCCAGTACTTC.

V and J are TRBV2 and TRBJ2-7; 11 nucleotides match TRBD2. The CDR3 consists of 15 residues. Looked up from germline, CDR1 is SNHLY and CDR2 is FYNNEI. With V trimmed by 1 base and J by 2 bases, 1 base remained unmatched. The CDR3 region has the DNA TGTGCCAGCAGTGAAGAACTAGCGGGGGCCTACGAGCAGTACTTC. This gives the protein CASSEELAGAYEQYF.

The chain employs TRBV5-4 and TRBJ2-1; 8 nucleotides match TRBD2. The CDR3 spans 16 residues. Germline V lookup: CDR1 SGHNT, CDR2 YYREEE (reference sequence). Losses at the gene ends were 5 bases for V and 0 bases for J; bases not matched to a gene: 7. The CDR3 sequence: CASSPSGGNSYNEQFF. DNA of the CDR3: TGTGCCAGCAGTCCCAGCGGGGGTAACTCCTACAATGAGCAGTTCTTC.